Below are 13 T cell receptor beta chains sequenced from a single sample in a study of identical twins. A single record per CDR3 protein comes from TCRdb applying MiXCR to the 5' RACE reads. The sample records more than 200,000 distinct CDR3 sequences, roughly 9.4% being singletons. Sequencing was performed on memory (CD45RO+) T cells sorted from blood. The source is a young woman in good health.

This chain uses TRBV6-2 or TRBV6-3 with TRBJ1-1, with D unclear. Trimming stripped 5 bases from V and 7 bases from J, with 11 bases between. Germline values: CDR1 MNHEY, CDR2 SVGEGT. This CDR3 has 12 amino acids. CDR3 bases: TGTGCCAGCAGTCCCCTCGCGGGTGAAGCTTTCTTT. Encoded protein: CASSPLAGEAFF.

This clonotype has only a few counts. J is TRBJ1-2 and V is TRBV12-3 or TRBV12-4; D is unclear. The germline V and J ends were trimmed by 3 bases and 8 bases, with 10 bases remaining between them. The CDR3 runs 12 residues. The CDR3 loop reads CASSLIVFGYTF. The DNA of the CDR3 is TGTGCCAGCAGTTTGATAGTATTCGGCTACACCTTC.

This clonotype has more than one count but fewer than ten. The V and J genes are TRBV6-2 or TRBV6-3 and TRBJ2-2; TRBD1 aligns across 10 bases. The CDR3 has 13 amino acids. Germline V gene lookup returns CDR1 MNHEY and CDR2 SVGEGT. The junction had 1 base not matched to a gene; V was cut back by 6 bases and J by 6 bases. The CDR3 DNA is TGTGCCAGCAGGGGGACAGGGGCCGGGGAGCTGTTTTTT. Translation: CASRGTGAGELFF.

In its sample, this clonotype was seen many times. The chain employs TRBV12-3 or TRBV12-4 and TRBJ1-5, with unresolved D. Trimming removed 4 bases from V and 1 base from J, with 5 bases in between. The CDR3 runs to 13 residues. CDR3 sequence reads: CASSSESNQPQHF. DNA of the CDR3: TGTGCCAGCAGTTCGGAGAGCAATCAGCCCCAGCATTTT.

This clonotype was seen only a few times. V usage is TRBV20-1 and J usage is TRBJ2-3, with D perhaps given as TRBD1 or TRBD2 (5 bases each). Between the trimmed V and J ends, which lost 3 bases and 0 bases, there was a span of 10 bases. This CDR3 has 14 residues. CDR1 and CDR2 from the germline V gene are DFQATT and SNEGSKA (reference sequence). The CDR3 region is CSASGGGSTDTQYF. CDR3 nucleotide sequence: TGCAGTGCTAGTGGGGGTGGGAGCACAGATACGCAGTATTTT.

This clonotype was seen a few times. V and J are TRBV11-2 and TRBJ1-1, with no clear D. Trimming pared 1 base from V and 0 bases from J, leaving 12 bases between. There are 16 residues in the CDR3. Germline V CDR1 and CDR2: SGHAT, FQNNGV. The CDR3 is CASSLGVGTVNTEAFF. CDR3 nucleotide sequence: TGTGCCAGCAGCTTAGGTGTGGGAACAGTGAACACTGAAGCTTTCTTT. Combining the CDR3 with reference TRBV11-2 and TRBJ1-1 gives the whole variable domain EAGVAQSPRYKIIEKRQSVAFWCNPISGHATLYWYQQILGQGPKLLIQFQNNGVVDDSQLPKDRFSAERLKGVDSTLKIQPAKLEDSAVYLCASSLGVGTVNTEAFFGQGTRLTVV.

This rearrangement joins TRBV3-1 to TRBJ2-7; 7 bases map to TRBD2. V shed 5 bases, J shed 9 bases, and the junction held 19 bases outside the gene matches. The CDR3 consists of 16 residues. Germline loops: CDR1 LGHDT, CDR2 YNNKEL (reference sequence). As DNA, the CDR3 is TGTGCCAGCAGCTTCTCCACCGGGACTACCCGGCCGTCGCAGTACTTC. Translated, it gives CASSFSTGTTRPSQYF.

The table lists this clonotype with many counts. V gene TRBV7-9 combines with J gene TRBJ2-7, with D perhaps TRBD1 or TRBD2 (5 bases each). CDR3 size: 15 residues. V dropped 2 bases and J dropped 6 bases, with 17 bases sitting between them. Germline CDR1 and CDR2: SEHNR and FQNEAQ (reference sequence). This CDR3 reads CASSLLSPPRGEQYF. CDR3 DNA: TGTGCCAGCAGCTTACTCTCCCCTCCGAGGGGCGAGCAGTACTTC.

This clonotype has more than one count but fewer than ten. The chain combines TRBV9 with TRBJ2-7; possibly TRBD2 for D (6 bases). The CDR3 has 12 amino acids. Germline lookup yields CDR1 SGDLS and CDR2 YYNGEE. V lost 4 bases to trimming and J lost 3 bases, with 8 bases between them. The DNA of the CDR3 is TGTGCCAGCAGCACGACTAGCTACGAGCAGTACTTC. It encodes CASSTTSYEQYF.

V and J are TRBV20-1 and TRBJ2-5, with 13 bases aligning to TRBD2. Looked up from germline, CDR1 is DFQATT and CDR2 is SNEGSKA (reference sequence). The CDR3 has 14 residues. Trimming at V came to 4 bases and at J to 3 bases, leaving 2 bases not matched to a gene. CDR3 coding DNA: TGCAGTGCTATCGGACTAGCGGGAGAAGAGACCCAGTACTTC. Translation: CSAIGLAGEETQYF.

This clonotype was counted between two and nine times. The chain carries TRBV24-1 and TRBJ2-1, with a weak D call TRBD1 (6 bases). Per the germline V gene, CDR1 is KGHDR and CDR2 is SFDVKD. This CDR3 contains 13 residues. Trimming stripped 7 bases from V and 5 bases from J, with 11 bases between. The CDR3 here is CATSGQSNNEQFF. CDR3 coding DNA: TGTGCCACCAGCGGACAGAGCAACAATGAGCAGTTCTTC.

This clonotype was counted between two and nine times. The genes are TRBV5-1 and TRBJ2-5, with D unresolved. The length of the CDR3 is 16 residues. Germline assignment: CDR1 SGHRS and CDR2 YFSETQ. The V gene lost 4 bases and the J gene lost 0 bases, with 16 bases spanning the gap. CDR3 region: CASSRSGRLNQETQYF. The CDR3 DNA sequence: TGCGCCAGCAGCAGATCAGGAAGACTGAACCAAGAGACCCAGTACTTC.

This sequence joins TRBV6-5 and TRBJ2-6; D is unresolved. Between the trimmed V and J ends, which lost 3 bases and 7 bases, there was a span of 13 bases. The CDR3 runs to 15 residues. Germline V CDR1 and CDR2: MNHEY, SVGAGI. CDR3 amino acids: CASSYQVALANVLTF. CDR3 nucleotide sequence: TGTGCCAGCAGTTATCAAGTGGCCCTCGCCAACGTCCTGACTTTC.